This TCR beta chain comes out of a study of post-analysis software for immune sequencing data (dated by TCRdb to about 2015). Study-wide context: The recorded disease courses included relapsing-remitting, secondary progressive and progressive-relapsing multiple sclerosis, and some patients had no subtype annotation. The patient repertoires were set against under 12 previously published healthy control repertoires from donors whose ages ranged from roughly 6 to 25 years. A subset of samples was prepared in parallel using single-end sample barcoding, then pooled and co-amplified after Illumina adapter ligation.

To demonstrate the VDJtools post-analysis software, TCR beta repertoires were profiled from the peripheral blood of about 13 young patients with multiple sclerosis. Multiple sclerosis patients were children and adolescents aged about 6 to 16 years. Note on this clonotype: Its binding antigen is unknown. Base qualities were left out, and no much larger clone turns up one base away.

Including cysteine and phenylalanine, the CDR3 has 15 amino acids. Of all the DNA, just the CDR3 is kept, 45 bases in frame from base 1. Sequences SGDLS (CDR1) and YYNGEE (CDR2) are obtained from the germline V gene. V is reduced by 7 bases and J by 4 bases, leaving a spacing of 20 bases between them. Summary of the overall study and its limitations: The control group was slightly older than the multiple sclerosis patient group. Direct clustering with F measure revealed strong co-clustering of samples prepared in the same batch, which led to a batch-effect correction. Significantly lower normalized Chao1 diversity was found in multiple sclerosis patients than in controls, suggesting substantial peripheral T-cell clonal expansion. Significantly higher frequencies in patients than in controls were found for five or six TRBV segments, including TRBV5-6, TRBV5-1 and TRBV20-1.

The method behind the library was PCR. The sample was run on an Illumina HiSeq 2500. Unique molecular identifiers were incorporated into TCR beta cDNA libraries to reduce PCR and sequencing biases. Every 1 to 10 million input T cells yielded about 500,000 cDNA molecules, meaning each molecule approximated one T cell. The patient libraries were prepared and sequenced using the same protocol as the earlier healthy control dataset. Within a given batch, samples were prepared together, multiplexed and sequenced on the same HiSeq lane. Turning to the authors' computational methods: Raw barcoded reads were processed with MIGEC, discarding single-read molecular identifier groups before consensus assembly and CDR3 extraction. Clonotype tables were post-analysed with VDJtools, and diversity was normalized by down-sampling all datasets to the smallest sample size. To correct batch-related cross-sample contamination, repertoire overlap clustering matched CDR3 amino acid sequences but not nucleotide sequences. The public sequencing data were trimmed at Q25 with fastp and processed into clonotypes with MiXCR by TCRdb, which kept only in-frame beta chains. Each record represents a unique CDR3 protein, reported with the most common genes and DNA among its rows. TCRdb's processing, not the authors', yielded these V and J calls. A total of roughly 800,000 distinct CDR3 sequences appear in this sample, around 46% of them only once. The ten most abundant clones make up roughly 5% of the sample.

Material for sequencing was blood. This clonotype was sampled from a girl aged 10-17 years with multiple sclerosis. The chain couples TRBV9 to TRBJ2-5; the D gene is possibly TRBD1, with 5 bases matching. CDR3 loop: CASSAMGQGGETQYF. The DNA reads as follows: TGTGCCAGCTCTGCCATGGGGCAGGGCGGAGAGACCCAGTACTTC.